Sequencing of this T cell receptor (beta chain) was carried out in a study of blood T cells in healthy people across ages. Study-level points and caveats: Naive CD4+ cells and diversity were both higher in long-lived donors than in aged donors.

A J-beta primer mix and a sample-barcoded 5' primer were used in a second PCR of about 7 to 12 cycles. TCRdb re-called the 5' RACE reads through MiXCR, storing one row per CDR3 protein. The sample has hundreds of thousands of distinct CDR3 sequences, more than 40% seen once. This clonotype was counted only a few times. Its antigen is unknown. The sequence was collected from a woman aged 60 to 75 in good health. Material: blood.

DNA for the CDR3: TGTGCCACCAGCAACCTACAGATGGAGACCCAGTACTTC. Its protein product is CATSNLQMETQYF. The chain combines TRBV15 with TRBJ2-5, with unresolved D. The V and J ends lost 4 bases and 5 bases respectively, with 11 bases between them. The CDR3 runs 13 residues. Germline V gene sequence: CDR1 LNHNV, CDR2 YYDKDF (reference sequence).